A single sample is the source of the 26 T cell receptor beta chains below, sequenced in a study of cytomegalovirus exposure and HLA in healthy donors. Amplification used 60 Vbeta primers and 13 Jbeta primers. Data came from immunoSEQ multiplex PCR; TCRdb stores just in-frame clones and leaves some out. The table lists about 95,000 clones, about four fifths of them singletons. Material: PBMCs. All receptors derive from a man aged 25 to 40 in good health and CMV-seropositive.

The genes are TRBV11-3 and TRBJ1-1; 7 bases align to TRBD1. CDR1 and CDR2 from the germline V gene are SGHNT and YENEEA. The junction had 6 bases not matched to a gene; V was cut back by 5 bases and J by 0 bases. The CDR3 length is 15 residues. The CDR3 here is CASSQGGAMNTEAFF. The CDR3 DNA reads as TGTGCCAGCAGCCAGGGGGGTGCCATGAACACTGAAGCTTTCTTT.

J is TRBJ2-5 and V is TRBV21-1; the table gives TRBD1 as D, unverified against the DNA. TRBV21-1 counts as a pseudogene. CDR3 size: 16 residues. The CDR3 region is CASSGDRLGDQETQYF. In DNA, the CDR3 is TGTGCCAGCAGCGGGGACAGGCTCGGTGACCAAGAGACCCAGTACTTC.

The genes are TRBV5-1 and TRBJ2-3; 7 bases fit TRBD2. Per the germline V gene, CDR1 is SGHRS and CDR2 is YFSETQ. This CDR3 has 16 residues. V dropped 4 bases and J dropped 2; count of bases not matched to a gene: 10. Here the CDR3 DNA reads TGCGCCAGCAGCCTTGGGGGAGCGGGGACCACAGATACGCAGTATTTT. It codes for CASSLGGAGTTDTQYF.

The chain recombines TRBV6-5 with TRBJ1-2, with D perhaps TRBD1 (6 bases). Germline V gene sequence: CDR1 MNHEY, CDR2 SVGAGI. There are 15 residues in the CDR3. Trimming took 3 bases from V and 4 from J, leaving 15 bases between them. Here the CDR3 reads CASSYQPGVGYGYTF. In DNA, the CDR3 is TGTGCCAGCAGTTATCAACCAGGGGTCGGCTATGGCTACACCTTC.

The chain is built from TRBV18 and TRBJ2-7; the D is unclear. V dropped 6 bases and J dropped 0 bases, with 6 bases sitting between them. This CDR3 is 12 amino acids long. The germline gives CDR1 KGHSH, CDR2 LQKENI. CDR3 in amino acids: CASSNFSYEQYF. DNA for the CDR3: TGTGCCAGCTCGAACTTCTCCTACGAGCAGTACTTC.

The chain links TRBV20-1 to TRBJ2-7; D remains ambiguous. V was trimmed by 5 bases and J by 0 bases, leaving 5 bases between them. Germline V gene lookup returns CDR1 DFQATT and CDR2 SNEGSKA (reference sequence). The CDR3 runs 11 residues. The CDR3 spells CSAQSSYEQYF. CDR3 nucleotides: TGCAGTGCTCAATCCTCCTACGAGCAGTACTTC.

V usage is TRBV5-5 and J usage is TRBJ1-5; 7 bases align to TRBD1. The CDR3 loop spans 16 amino acids. Germline V lookup: CDR1 SGHKS, CDR2 YYEKEE (reference sequence). The V segment lost 3 bases and the J segment 1 base; nucleotides outside the gene matches: 7. The CDR3, as DNA: TGTGCCAGCAGCTACTACCGGGACAGAAGCAATCAGCCCCAGCATTTT. Encoded protein: CASSYYRDRSNQPQHF.

This clone came up a few times. J is TRBJ2-4 and V is TRBV19; 10 positions agree with TRBD2. J was trimmed by 0 bases and V by 6 bases; bases with no gene match: 2. The CDR3 is 15 residues long. In germline, CDR1 is LNHDA, CDR2 SQIVND (reference sequence). The CDR3 region has the DNA TGTGCCAGTAGGCGGACTAGCGGAGCCAAAAACATTCAGTACTTC. Encoded protein: CASRRTSGAKNIQYF.

The V call is TRBV18, the J call TRBJ2-5; D unclear. The CDR3 sequence is 15 residues long. V was pared by 0 bases and J by 0 bases, with 8 bases between. Per the germline V gene, CDR1 is KGHSH and CDR2 is LQKENI. The CDR3 is CASSPPMANQETQYF. DNA of the CDR3: TGTGCCAGCTCACCACCGATGGCAAACCAAGAGACCCAGTACTTC.

The chain joins TRBV6-1 to TRBJ2-3, with a weak D call TRBD2 (6 bases). The CDR3 totals 12 residues. CDR1 and CDR2 (germline): MNHNS, SASEGT. Trimming removed 5 bases at V and 9 bases at J, with 12 bases between. The CDR3 reads CASSTKAGTQYF. CDR3 sequence (DNA): TGTGCCAGCAGTACGAAGGCGGGAACGCAGTATTTT.

This clone was counted only a few times. The chain links TRBV4-1 to TRBJ2-7; perhaps TRBD2 as D (5 bases). The germline V gene encodes CDR1 MGHRA and CDR2 YSYEKL. The V end lost 5 bases, the J end lost 3 bases, and 14 bases lay between the germline ends. The CDR3 has 14 amino acids. The CDR3 is CASSSYLRDYEQYF. The CDR3 DNA follows: TGCGCCAGCAGCTCCTACCTCCGGGACTACGAGCAGTACTTC.

J is TRBJ1-1 and V is TRBV11-2; 8 bases align to TRBD1. Trimming removed 4 bases from V and 3 bases from J; junction bases left unmatched: 7. Germline V gene data show CDR1 as SGHAT and CDR2 as FQNNGV. The CDR3 is 15 amino acids. For the CDR3, the DNA is TGTGCCAGCAGCTCGGAACAGGGGGGCTACACTGAAGCTTTCTTT. It encodes CASSSEQGGYTEAFF.

The J gene is TRBJ2-3, the V gene TRBV5-1, with a tentative D call TRBD1 (5 bases). Germline V CDR1 and CDR2: SGHRS, YFSETQ. The CDR3 is 15 amino acids. V lost 0 bases to trimming and J lost 4 bases, with 12 bases between them. The CDR3 loop is CASSLGGRDADTQYF. CDR3 nucleotides: TGCGCCAGCAGCTTGGGGGGCAGGGATGCAGATACGCAGTATTTT.

This clone showed up just a few times. The chain carries TRBV9 and TRBJ2-1; 8 positions agree with TRBD2. The CDR3 covers 14 residues. V lost 3 bases, J lost 9 bases, and 8 bases stayed unmatched. Germline lookup yields CDR1 SGDLS and CDR2 YYNGEE. DNA of the CDR3: TGTGCCAGCAGCGCCCGAAACGGGGGGGGTGAGCAGTTCTTC. It yields the protein CASSARNGGGEQFF.

The gene calls are TRBV14 and TRBJ1-2, with 10 bases that match TRBD1. The CDR3 has 13 amino acids. V trimming: 5 bases; J trimming: 6 bases; junction bases outside the gene matches: 3. CDR1 is SGHDN and CDR2 is FVKESK in the germline V gene. CDR3 protein: CASSGQGENGYTF. For the CDR3, the DNA is TGTGCCAGCAGCGGACAGGGGGAAAATGGCTACACCTTC.

The chain combines TRBV10-2 with TRBJ2-3, with 9 bases that match TRBD2. Trimming at V came to 6 bases and at J to 3 bases, leaving 7 bases not matched to a gene. The length of the CDR3 is 15 residues. Germline lookup yields CDR1 WSHSY and CDR2 SAAADI. CDR3 sequence: CASRLSGSGTDTQYF. DNA of the CDR3: TGCGCCAGCAGGCTTAGCGGGAGTGGAACAGATACGCAGTATTTT.

Details on this clone: This specimen includes other DNA sequences encoding the same CDR3. The chain combines TRBV11-3 with TRBJ1-1; 9 bases align to TRBD1. The germline CDR1 and CDR2 sequences are SGHNT and YENEEA. The V and J ends lost 5 bases and 5 bases, in that order; junction bases with no gene match: 3. The CDR3 has 13 residues. CDR3: CASSATGGTEAFF. In DNA form, the CDR3 reads TGTGCCAGCAGCGCGACAGGGGGGACTGAAGCTTTCTTT.

This chain links TRBV18 with TRBJ1-1; D ambiguous. Germline V CDR1 and CDR2: KGHSH, LQKENI. The CDR3 runs to 15 residues. V was shortened by 1 base and J by 4 bases, with 13 bases between the two germline ends. CDR3 protein: CASSPQEAAGTEAFF. Here the CDR3 DNA reads TGTGCCAGCTCACCACAGGAGGCCGCGGGCACTGAAGCTTTCTTT.

The chain employs TRBV6-4 and TRBJ1-2, with D possibly being TRBD1 (6 bases). The CDR3 is 14 residues long. The ends were cut back, 2 bases at V and 4 bases at J, with 11 bases in the middle. CDR1 and CDR2 from the germline V gene are MRHNA and SNTAGT. CDR3 sequence: CASSDGSGAYGYTF. The CDR3 DNA sequence: TGTGCCAGCAGTGACGGGTCAGGGGCCTATGGCTACACCTTC.

The chain combines TRBV25-1 with TRBJ2-5, with D perhaps TRBD2 (5 bases). Germline CDR1 is MGHDK and CDR2 is SYGVNS. CDR3 size: 11 residues. Trimming removed 6 bases from V and 11 bases from J, with 13 bases in between. CDR3 nucleotide sequence: TGTGCCAGCAGGGTCGCGAGGGAGCAGTACTTC. Protein: CASRVAREQYF.

This chain joins TRBV6-5 and TRBJ1-1; tentative D call: TRBD1 (6 bases). The V gene's germline CDR1 is MNHEY and CDR2 SVGAGI. Trimming left V 3 bases short and J 5 bases short, with 10 bases between. The CDR3 runs to 13 residues. CDR3 sequence: CASSYMRGTEAFF. In DNA form, the CDR3 reads TGTGCCAGCAGTTATATGAGGGGGACTGAAGCTTTCTTT.

CDR3 region: CASSQVGTGTNYGYTF. The CDR3 DNA is TGCGCCAGCAGCCAAGTGGGGACAGGGACTAACTATGGCTACACCTTC. The rearrangement uses TRBV4-3 and TRBJ1-2, with TRBD1 matching over 9 bases. In germline, CDR1 is LGHNA, CDR2 YSLEER. V shed 1 base and J 0 bases; nucleotides not matched to a gene: 3. The CDR3 sequence is 16 residues long.

This clone was picked up one time. Different DNA sequences within this sample yield the same CDR3. V is TRBV2 and J is TRBJ2-3; 8 bases line up with TRBD2. Germline CDR1 reads SNHLY; CDR2 reads FYNNEI. This CDR3 is 15 amino acids long. J was trimmed by 4 bases and V by 2 bases; bases with no gene match: 5. This CDR3 is CASSELGLAPDTQYF. The CDR3 coding sequence is TGTGCCAGCAGTGAACTCGGACTAGCACCAGATACGCAGTATTTT.

The rearrangement joins TRBV10-3 to TRBJ1-1; D is unresolved. V gave up 0 bases and J gave up 0 bases, with 5 bases separating them. Germline-derived CDR1 and CDR2 are ENHRY and SYGVKD. CDR3 length: 14 residues. The CDR3 region has the DNA TGTGCCATCAGTGAGTCGAGAGTGAACACTGAAGCTTTCTTT. Its protein is CAISESRVNTEAFF.

The chain carries TRBV18 and TRBJ2-7; 10 nucleotides align to TRBD1. V was pared by 5 bases and J by 6 bases, with 13 bases of the junction left unmatched. The CDR3 spans 16 residues. Germline V gene sequence: CDR1 KGHSH, CDR2 LQKENI. The CDR3 DNA sequence: TGTGCCAGCTCAGCAGAACCGGGACAGGGGTTGAGCGAGCAGTACTTC. It yields the protein CASSAEPGQGLSEQYF. The variable domain in full, with the rest retrieved from reference TRBV18 and TRBJ2-7, is NAGVMQNPRHLVRRRGQEARLRCSPMKGHSHVYWYRQLPEEGLKFMVYLQKENIIDESGMPKERFSAEFPKEGPSILRIQQVVRGDSAAYFCASSAEPGQGLSEQYFGPGTRLTVT.

The rearrangement joins TRBV7-6 to TRBJ2-5; 9 bases are a match to TRBD2. The end of the DNA is better explained by TRBJ2-7, so the J call may be wrong. Per germline, CDR1 SGHVS and CDR2 FNYEAQ. The CDR3 loop spans 16 amino acids. The CDR3 here is CASSLASRTSAYEQYF. The CDR3 nucleotides are TGTGCCAGCAGCTTAGCCTCCAGGACTAGCGCTTACGAGCAGTACTTC.